The rows below give T cell receptor beta chains drawn from one sample of a study of radiation and T cells in renal cell carcinoma. This table comes from immunoSEQ multiplex PCR, and its TCRdb copy is limited to in-frame clones, with some not included. This sample has about 130,000 clones, with about four fifths found just once. The sample was blood, taken from a patient whose treatment included radiotherapy and nephrectomy. These receptors were obtained from a woman aged 55-69 years with renal cell carcinoma. Both conserved end residues are part of each CDR3. The D gene is left open where the match is weak. Clone size is stated in some rows and not others, as once, few, many or a class when expanded.

>NA|TRBJ1-1|NA|TRBV29-1
TGCAGCGCGCCAGGACTTGCGATCACTGAAGCTTTCTTT
CSAPGLAITEAFF
>NA|TRBJ2-1|TRBD2|TRBV4-2
TGTGCCAGCAGCCACGGCGGGACTAGCTCCTACAATGAGCAGTTCTTC
CASSHGGTSSYNEQFF
>NA|TRBJ2-3|TRBD1|TRBV6-5
TGTGCCAGCTCCTTGGGACAGGGGGTGACAGATACGCAGTATTTT
CASSLGQGVTDTQYF
>NA|TRBJ2-5|NA|TRBV29-1
TGCAGCGTTATAGAACTTACTGGAGAGACCCAGTACTTC
CSVIELTGETQYF
>NA|TRBJ1-2|NA|TRBV4-2
TGTGCCAGCAGCCAAGTCCCAGGGGAGGCCTATGGCTACACCTTC
CASSQVPGEAYGYTF
>once|TRBJ1-2|TRBD1|TRBV5-4
TGTGCCAGCAGAAACGCCGGACAGGGCTATGGCTACACCTTC
CASRNAGQGYGYTF
>NA|TRBJ1-1|TRBD1|TRBV7-3
TGTGCCAGCAGCCGGGACAGAACAACTGAAGCTTTCTTT
CASSRDRTTEAFF
>NA|TRBJ1-1|NA|TRBV7-6
TGTGCCAGCAGCTTAGAGCCGGGAGGGTTGAACACTGAAGCTTTCTTT
CASSLEPGGLNTEAFF
>NA|TRBJ2-5|NA|TRBV7-6
TGTGCCAGCAGCTCCGCCGCAGTCCAAGAGACCCAGTACTTC
CASSSAAVQETQYF
>NA|TRBJ2-7|TRBD1|TRBV7-9
TGTGCCAGCAGCCCAAACAGGGGCGAGCAGTACTTC
CASSPNRGEQYF
>NA|TRBJ2-7|NA|TRBV10-2
TGCGCCACCCAGCTAGCGCTCTCCTACGAGCAGTACTTC
CATQLALSYEQYF
>NA|TRBJ2-7|NA|TRBV15
TGTGCCACCAGCAGACACAGGGACGAGCAGTACTTC
CATSRHRDEQYF
>NA|TRBJ1-4|NA|TRBV28
TGTGCCACCCTCGGGGGTGGTGAAAAACTGTTTTTT
CATLGGGEKLFF
>NA|TRBJ1-3|NA|TRBV28
TGTGCCAGCAGTCCAGTAGAGCCTGTCGGAAACACCATATATTTT
CASSPVEPVGNTIYF
>few|TRBJ1-2|TRBD1|TRBV6-5
TGTGCCAGCAGTCCTGGTGGGACAGGACGCTATGGCTACACCTTC
CASSPGGTGRYGYTF
>once|TRBJ2-7|TRBD1|TRBV9
TGTGCCAGCAGCTTCCGGGACAGGCCGCTCGAGCAGTACTTC
CASSFRDRPLEQYF
>NA|TRBJ2-1|TRBD2|TRBV4-1
TGCGCCAGCAGCCAAGGAAGACTAGCGGGTAATGAGCAGTTCTTC
CASSQGRLAGNEQFF
>NA|TRBJ1-3|TRBD1|TRBV7-2
TGTGCCAGCAGCTTAGGGCCAGGGGGAGACACCATATATTTT
CASSLGPGGDTIYF
>NA|TRBJ2-7|TRBD1|TRBV9
TGTGCCAGCAGCGCCAAACAGGGGGCAGTCAGCTACGAGCAGTACTTC
CASSAKQGAVSYEQYF
>NA|TRBJ1-1|NA|TRBV9
TGTGCCAGCAGCGCTGGACAGAACACTGAAGCTTTCTTT
CASSAGQNTEAFF
>once|TRBJ2-4|NA|TRBV9
TGTGCCAGCAGCGGGGGTTCGTTCAGGGAAATGGAGATTCAGTACTTC
CASSGGSFREMEIQYF
>NA|TRBJ2-1|NA|TRBV7-2
TGTGCCAGCAGCTATTTTAGCGGTTTCTCCTACAATGAGCAGTTCTTC
CASSYFSGFSYNEQFF
>NA|TRBJ2-1|TRBD2|TRBV28
TGTGCCACCACCCTAGCGGGGAACAATGAGCAGTTCTTC
CATTLAGNNEQFF
>NA|TRBJ1-5|NA|TRBV6-1
TGTGCCAGCACCGAAATCGGACAGAGCAATCAGCCCCAGCATTTT
CASTEIGQSNQPQHF
>NA|TRBJ1-5|NA|TRBV9
TGTGCCAGCAGCGCCGATGGTGGGGGGTCCGGACAGCCCCAGCATTTT
CASSADGGGSGQPQHF
>NA|TRBJ1-1|TRBD1|TRBV9
TGTGCCAGCAGCACCAACGAAGACGCAGGGGGCTTTGGTATAGAGGCTTTCTTT
CASSTNEDAGGFGIEAFF
>NA|TRBJ1-1|NA|TRBV7-3
TGTGCCAGCAGCAATATGATAGGGCCGGGCACTGAAGCTTTCTTT
CASSNMIGPGTEAFF
>NA|TRBJ2-5|NA|TRBV19
TGTGCCAGTAGTATCGGGGAGCTGGGGTGGGATCGGACCCAGTACTTC
CASSIGELGWDRTQYF
>NA|TRBJ1-6|TRBD1|TRBV28
TGTGCCAGCCTCAACTCAGGGGGTTCACCCCTCCACTTT
CASLNSGGSPLHF
>NA|TRBJ2-7|TRBD1|TRBV7-9
TGTGCCAGCAGCTCGGACAGGGGTTTTCGCGAGCAGTACTTC
CASSSDRGFREQYF
>NA|TRBJ2-6|NA|TRBV6-1
TGTGCCAGCAGGACACAGAAGACTGGGGCCAACGTCCTGACTTTC
CASRTQKTGANVLTF
>NA|TRBJ2-3|NA|TRBV6-5
TGTGCCAGCAGTTTCGAGGATACGCAGTATTTT
CASSFEDTQYF
>NA|TRBJ2-5|NA|TRBV6-5
TGTGCCAGCAGTTACTCGCCCCCGGGCGGGCAAGAGACCCAGTACTTC
CASSYSPPGGQETQYF